This T cell receptor (beta chain) was observed in a study of cytomegalovirus exposure and HLA in healthy donors (TCRdb year 2017). At the level of the whole study: In an earlier analysis of 587 of the donors, 276 Gb of sequence data and 90 million to 120 million unique TCR beta sequences from roughly 180 million T cells were reported. A later genetic analysis used genome-wide SNP genotypes for about 65% of the 666 donors, treating that subset as a discovery cohort. About five DR-DQ haplotypes were treated as single units for association and clustering because of strong linkage in the cohort. Alongside the repertoire data, information on donor age, sex, ethnicity and CMV serostatus was compiled. In addition to the first cohort of about 650 subjects, a separate validation cohort of 130 or so different subjects was used. To study patterns of TCR occurrence, a later analysis re-analyzed previously published TCR beta repertoires from 600 to 750 donors and added high-resolution HLA genotyping. In the later analysis, no new phenotypic data were used to find candidate immune exposures; instead, reliance was placed on TCR beta sequences and their occurrence across donors. Of the roughly 410 genotyped donors, 75% to 85% were placed in the genetic ancestry cluster associated with self-reported Caucasian donors. Every discovery cohort repertoire had been produced on one sequencing platform. HLA typing covered class I and class II loci at four-digit resolution. To predict cytomegalovirus infection status, the study brought together high-throughput TCR immunosequencing, statistical association of individual TCRs with disease status, and machine learning. The number of typed donors differed by locus: about 620-640 for A, B, C, DRB1 and DQB1; 522 for DQA1; around 580 for DPA1; and some 430 for DPB1. An earlier analysis of about 600 of the donors used high-throughput TCR beta sequencing to judge whether each TCR beta V gene segment behaved as functional or pseudogenic. Roughly 300 gigabases of sequencing data and tens of millions of unique TCR sequences were included in an early release covering several hundred HLA-typed donors. The study used immunosequencing to profile the T cell repertoires of approximately 630 subjects and linked those repertoires to cytomegalovirus serostatus. The aim of the study was to test whether cataloging public T cell receptors could identify signatures of past pathogen exposure. Among around 400 genotyped donors of the cohort, an average of approximately 240,000 unique TCR beta nucleotide sequences was sequenced per donor, of which approximately 19% were non-productive.

Sequences MNHEY (CDR1) and SMNVEV (CDR2) are obtained from the germline V gene (reference sequence). Cut back by 2 bases and 0 bases, the V and J ends lie 11 bases apart. The CDR3 measures 17 amino acids from cysteine to phenylalanine. The kept DNA is CDR3 alone, 51 bases in frame from the first base. In total, approximately 610 healthy bone marrow donors made up the cohort. All cohort members were sampled while nominally healthy, although unrecorded immune exposures were likely present. The donor tested CMV seropositive and was one of the 289 seropositive cohort members. Every donor gave a peripheral blood sample, and the peripheral blood mononuclear cells from that sample were used for TCR beta sequencing. The Qiagen DNeasy Blood Extraction Kit was used to extract genomic DNA from the blood cell samples. Comment on this clone: Its recognized antigen is unknown. Base qualities are not at hand, and no much larger clone is one base apart.

The study at large found these results: The sequencing pipeline was judged likely to have produced a cluster of highly shared sequence variants as a technical artifact. Because HLA typing was unavailable for some donors at each locus, only the typed subset was used in association tests. In vitro tests confirmed that a few of the cytomegalovirus-associated TCR beta chains recognize cytomegalovirus antigens. In a later genetic analysis, fewer N-insertions in productive TCRs were reported among donors in an Asian-associated ancestry cluster than the roughly 670-donor mean. In a later analysis, TCR association rates were found to vary across HLA loci, with the most associated TCRs seen for DRB1 alleles and the fewest for HLA-C alleles. Because counts were too low, approximately 15 rarely observed V segments, including chromosome 9 orphons, were excluded from the earlier analysis of roughly 580 of the donors. The presence/absence analyses assumed that sequencing depth was roughly uniform across donors, and that assumption may not be true. Because the 87-base-pair reads could not distinguish some IMGT-functional V segments, including TRBV6-2 and TRBV6-3, those segments were excluded. The authors suggested that the approach could potentially be extended to other disease states and immunological phenotypes. Cytomegalovirus status was reported to be diagnosed by the classifier with high specificity and sensitivity in both the original and validation cohorts. A later genetic analysis associated a missense DCLRE1C variant with V-gene and J-gene trimming of TCR beta chains, and an independent cohort replicated the association. Strong co-occurrence of HLA alleles, especially DR and DQ, made assigning TCR associations to individual alleles difficult. Only TCR beta chains were sequenced in this cohort, and the absence of alpha or paired-chain data limited detectable features. Several of the top co-occurrence clusters appeared to be linked to parvovirus B19, influenza, CMV and Epstein-Barr virus, according to a later analysis. In an earlier analysis of approximately 600 of the donors, most TCR beta V segments were observed in productive rearrangements about 87% or about 30% of the time, broadly matching IMGT annotations. Across donors, most TCR sequences were observed very rarely, whereas some public TCRs were present in many individuals. Immune exposure information for the cohort was limited to CMV serostatus. In a later analysis, HLA-associated TCR beta chains showed more clonal expansion and lower generation probabilities than non-associated chains that were equally common. A further reported finding was that TCR beta sequences accurately predicted the HLA-A and HLA-B alleles for most subjects in the first cohort. Linkage disequilibrium might explain the correlated functional status among segregating V segments, but an unknown experimental factor could not be excluded. The study gave a list of some 150 TCR beta chains associated with cytomegalovirus. A later analysis associated about 18,000 TCR beta sequences with specific HLA alleles at a false discovery rate of 0.05. A later analysis found that most CMV-associated TCR beta chains appeared HLA-restricted, with HLA associations seemingly driven largely by CMV exposure.

Library generation was performed with the immunoSEQ multiplex PCR assay. For the multiplex PCR, a mixture combining 60 forward primers for TCR Vbeta segments and 13 reverse primers for TCR Jbeta segments was used. A multiplex PCR assay on genomic DNA amplified the CDR3 region of rearranged TCR beta genes. The Illumina HiSeq System was used to sequence the amplified TCR beta libraries as 87-base-pair reads. Per the source publication's procedure: In a later analysis, 77 million or so unique TCR beta chains were counted across the 500 to 850 repertoires, and roughly 10 million of these chains were shared by at least two donors. A nearest-neighbor algorithm error-corrected the raw reads and collapsed the reads into unique sequences, merging closely related sequences to remove PCR and sequencing errors. Alignment of CDR3 sequences to IMGT reference sequences was used to assign V, D and J gene segments. For a sequence to be retained, a match of at least six nucleotides was required to both a V gene segment and a J gene segment. Rearrangements were classified as productive when the CDR3 lacked stop codons and remained in frame with V and J, and all other rearrangements were classified as non-productive. CDR3 was defined by IMGT convention, running from the second conserved V-encoded cysteine to the conserved J-encoded phenylalanine. The earlier analysis of a few hundred of the donors excluded sequences that lacked an unambiguous match to a single V gene segment. In an earlier analysis of several hundred of the donors, a V segment was called functional when productive rearrangements were above 56.7%, and segregating when the standard deviation between donors exceeded 5%. A statistical classification framework was built for diagnosing cytomegalovirus status from the catalog of TCR beta chain sequences. V and J gene assignment, in a later analysis, came from comparing TCR nucleotide sequences with IMGT/GENE-DB human TR gene sequences. Using the TCRdist pipeline, a later analysis assigned CDR3 sequences along with most-parsimonious VDJ recombination scenarios. In a later analysis, each TCR beta chain was defined by its CDR3 amino acid sequence together with its V-gene family, and reads without a unique V-gene family were excluded. In a later analysis, several hundred highly shared, low-generation-probability nucleotide sequences were removed to address suspected cross-contamination and a sequencing artifact. In a later analysis, a clonal expansion index for each public chain was calculated from normalized within-repertoire ranks of inferred template counts. In a later analysis, generation probabilities were computed using a VDJ recombination model fitted to out-of-frame rearrangements, and the results were checked against IGoR. In a later analysis, hypergeometric tests were used to score TCR-TCR, TCR-HLA and TCR-CMV co-occurrence, with a repertoire-size bias correction applied to TCR pairs. A later analysis estimated false discovery rates by permuting HLA or CMV assignments 20 times. In a later analysis, co-occurring TCRs were grouped using DBSCAN, with TCRdist sequence similarity added in when clustering inside HLA-allele-positive subsets. For co-occurrence clustering, repertoires with fewer than 30,000 or more than 120,000 public chains were excluded, along with 5 or 6 repertoires with anomalous nucleotide sharing. Drawn from immuneACCESS, this table holds only the in-frame rearrangements with V and J called that TCRdb kept. Clones are partly lost; checked studies trace under half to an unresolved V gene and leave the rest unexplained. The D gene and trimming were derived from the DNA, and the V and J assignments and clone size from that table. Here the sample has about 150,000 clones; roughly 67% occur a single time. The ten largest clonotypes hold about 4.9% of the sample.

Sequenced: PBMCs. The V and J genes are TRBV27 and TRBJ2-6, with an unclear D gene assignment. The source is a woman between 18 and 30 years old in good health and CMV-seropositive. The sequenced DNA is TGTGCCAGCAGTTTAAGAGTGCAGGCCTCTGGGGCCAACGTCCTGACTTTC. It encodes CASSLRVQASGANVLTF.